Below are 30 T cell receptor beta chains sequenced from a single sample in a study of Ad26.COV2.S vaccination and SARS-CoV-2 variants. Clones were sequenced by immunoSEQ multiplex PCR, and TCRdb holds only the in-frame ones, with some missing. Among about 350,000 clones listed, 70% to 90% were seen once. Treatment defined: roughly 19 received Ad26.COV2.S at low or high dose, single or two shots; about 5 received placebo; per-sample allocation not given. Sampling was done on day 63 after the first vaccine or placebo injection. The sequences come from peripheral blood, collected in a trial of Ad26.COV2.S vaccine versus placebo. The source is a person aged 18 to 59 who received the Ad26.COV2.S COVID-19 vaccine or a placebo.

This chain connects TRBV5-6 to TRBJ2-7, with TRBD2 matching over 7 bases. Germline trimming cut 0 bases from V and 2 bases from J; bases unmatched to any gene: 2. Germline V gene data show CDR1 as SGHDT and CDR2 as YYEEEE. This CDR3 has 14 residues. This chain's CDR3 is CASSLVAGAYEQYF. The CDR3 region has the DNA TGTGCCAGCAGCTTGGTTGCGGGGGCCTACGAGCAGTACTTC.

The V and J genes are TRBV3-1 (or the pseudogene TRBV3-2) and TRBJ2-1; 10 bases are a match to TRBD1. J was trimmed by 10 bases and V by 3 bases; bases with no gene match: 6. The length of the CDR3 is 14 residues. Per germline, CDR1 LGHDT and CDR2 YNNKEL (reference sequence). CDR3 DNA sequence: TGTGCCAGCAGCCACGGGACAGGGGTACGCGAGCAGTTCTTC. Encoded protein: CASSHGTGVREQFF.

The chain is built from TRBV29-1 and TRBJ2-7; TRBD1 matches 8 bases. Germline values: CDR1 SQVTM, CDR2 ANQGSEA. After removal of 6 bases from V and 3 bases from J, the junction contained 4 bases not matched to a gene. CDR3 length: 12 residues. The CDR3 region has the DNA TGCAGCGTAGTAGGACAGGGCTACGAGCAGTACTTC. Its translation is CSVVGQGYEQYF.

The CDR3 region is CASSANRQVGAFF. CDR3 in DNA: TGTGCCAGCAGCGCTAATCGACAGGTTGGGGCTTTCTTT. The chain recombines TRBV7-2 with TRBJ1-1, with D tentatively TRBD1 (6 bases). Germline-derived CDR1 and CDR2 are SGHTA and FQGNSA. The CDR3 totals 13 residues. Trimming took off 5 bases at V and 11 bases at J, with 18 bases between the two ends.

The chain is built from TRBV5-1 and TRBJ1-6; D may be TRBD1 (5 bases). The germline V and J ends were trimmed by 2 bases and 9 bases, with 21 bases remaining between them. This CDR3 has 17 amino acids. The germline gives CDR1 SGHRS, CDR2 YFSETQ. CDR3 DNA: TGCGCCAGCAGCTTACAGGCGGGAACCTTTGTGGGTTCACCCCTCCACTTT. It is translated as CASSLQAGTFVGSPLHF.

This clone was counted only a few times. This rearrangement joins TRBV7-2 to TRBJ2-3, with TRBD2 matching over 8 bases. The CDR3 has 16 residues. Germline trimming cut 5 bases from V and 4 bases from J; bases unmatched to any gene: 11. CDR1 and CDR2 (germline): SGHTA, FQGNSA. The CDR3: CASSTPGGAGPDTQYF. The CDR3 DNA reads as TGTGCCAGCAGCACGCCCGGGGGGGCCGGGCCAGATACGCAGTATTTT.

CDR3 DNA sequence: TGTGCCACCAGTGATTCGATGTGGGGAACAGGGGCCGGGGAGCTGTTTTTT. It encodes CATSDSMWGTGAGELFF. V gene TRBV24-1 combines with J gene TRBJ2-2; 7 positions match TRBD1. This CDR3 has 17 amino acids. After removal of 2 bases from V and 6 bases from J, the junction contained 11 bases not matched to a gene. Looked up from germline, CDR1 is KGHDR and CDR2 is SFDVKD.

The V call is TRBV3-1 (or the pseudogene TRBV3-2), the J call TRBJ2-2; possible D gene TRBD2, 7 bases. The V gene lost 4 bases and the J gene lost 15 bases, with 24 bases spanning the gap. Germline CDR1 LGHDT, CDR2 YNNKEL (reference sequence). CDR3 length: 15 amino acids. The DNA for the CDR3 is TGTGCCAGCAGCCTACGGACGGGGGGCCTCGGTAGAGTGTTTTTT. Its translation: CASSLRTGGLGRVFF.

The V gene is TRBV6-5, the J gene TRBJ2-5; D not resolved. This CDR3 is built from 13 residues. Trimming shortened V by 5 bases and J by 0 bases, and 7 bases separated the two germline ends. Germline loops: CDR1 MNHEY, CDR2 SVGAGI. In DNA, the CDR3 is TGTGCCAGCAGTACAGCGTACCAAGAGACCCAGTACTTC. Its protein is CASSTAYQETQYF.

This clone was counted once. V usage is TRBV28 and J usage is TRBJ1-5, with TRBD1 matching over 7 bases. Trimming took 10 bases from V and 3 from J; bases not matched to a gene: 6. Per the germline V gene, CDR1 is MDHEN and CDR2 is SYDVKM. This CDR3 has 13 amino acids. For the CDR3, the DNA is TGTGCCACCGTGGGACAGATCAATCAGCCCCAGCATTTT. Protein: CATVGQINQPQHF.

The V gene is TRBV4-1, the J gene TRBJ2-1; D is perhaps TRBD2 (6 bases). Between the trimmed V and J ends, which lost 4 bases and 10 bases, there was a span of 14 bases. The CDR3 sequence is 13 residues long. The germline gives CDR1 MGHRA, CDR2 YSYEKL. Here the CDR3 reads CASSPGSRGEQFF. CDR3 in DNA: TGCGCCAGCAGCCCAGGTAGTCGGGGGGAGCAGTTCTTC.

The chain uses TRBV28 and TRBJ1-4; no clear D gene. This CDR3 contains 15 residues. CDR1 is MDHEN and CDR2 is SYDVKM in the germline V gene. V was cut by 5 bases and J by 4 bases, with 14 bases left in between. The CDR3: CASSQYKPYNEKLFF. As DNA, the CDR3 is TGTGCCAGCAGTCAATACAAACCCTATAATGAAAAACTGTTTTTT.

Note on this clone: Other DNA sequences within the sample encode an identical CDR3. V usage is TRBV30 and J usage is TRBJ2-1; 14 positions match TRBD2. After removal of 1 base from V and 4 bases from J, the junction contained 3 bases not matched to a gene. CDR3 length equals 16 residues. Germline V lookup: CDR1 GTSNPN, CDR2 SVGIG (reference sequence). CDR3 nucleotides: TGTGCCTGGAGTGGGACTAGCGGGGGGCCGTACAATGAGCAGTTCTTC. It specifies CAWSGTSGGPYNEQFF.

The chain couples TRBV6-6 to TRBJ1-3; no reliable D call. Per the germline V gene, CDR1 is MNHNY and CDR2 is SVGAGI (reference sequence). Trimming left V 5 bases short and J 0 bases short, with 5 bases between. This CDR3 has 13 residues. The chain's CDR3 is CASSQRSGNTIYF. The CDR3 DNA reads TGTGCCAGCAGTCAGCGCTCTGGAAACACCATATATTTT.

J is TRBJ2-3 and V is TRBV7-9; 8 bases are shared with TRBD2. Germline trimming cut 5 bases from V and 1 base from J; bases unmatched to any gene: 11. Germline V CDR1 and CDR2: SEHNR, FQNEAQ (reference sequence). The CDR3 consists of 17 residues. CDR3 in DNA: TGTGCCAGCAGCCGAAAGCTTACTAGCGGACGCACAGATACGCAGTATTTT. Its protein product is CASSRKLTSGRTDTQYF.

The chain links TRBV5-1 to TRBJ2-5, with D uncertain. V lost 1 base, J lost 4 bases, and 11 bases lay in between. There are 14 residues in the CDR3. Germline lookup yields CDR1 SGHRS and CDR2 YFSETQ. Written as DNA, the CDR3 is TGCGCCAGCAGCTTGTTGCCCTGGGTAGAGACCCAGTACTTC. Translated, it gives CASSLLPWVETQYF.

The CDR3 region is CASSPRGGAYGTQYF. For the CDR3, the DNA is TGTGCCAGCAGCCCTCGGGGGGGGGCATATGGTACGCAGTATTTT. The chain employs TRBV9 and TRBJ2-3, with TRBD2 matching 8 bases. Germline trimming cut 4 bases from V and 8 bases from J; bases unmatched to any gene: 12. The V gene's germline CDR1 is SGDLS and CDR2 YYNGEE. The length of the CDR3 is 15 residues.

This clone was counted a single time. The chain recombines TRBV4-3 with TRBJ2-3; possibly TRBD1 for D (5 bases). The CDR3 is 16 residues long. Germline loops: CDR1 LGHNA, CDR2 YSLEER. V was clipped by 0 bases and J by 5 bases, with 15 bases between them. CDR3 DNA sequence: TGCGCCAGCAGCCAAGATATGACAGAGAAAGGAGATACGCAGTATTTT. Its translation: CASSQDMTEKGDTQYF.

The chain employs TRBV4-1 and TRBJ2-3, with 7 nucleotides matching TRBD2. The CDR3 is made up of 14 amino acids. Unmatched junction bases numbered 9, after V lost 1 base and J lost 11 bases. Germline lookup yields CDR1 MGHRA and CDR2 YSYEKL. The CDR3 bases are TGCGCCAGCAGCCAAGGACTGGGGGACTATAAGCAGTATTTT. Translation: CASSQGLGDYKQYF.

The rearrangement uses TRBV12-1 and TRBJ2-5. TRBV12-1 is reported as a pseudogene. The length of the CDR3 is 15 residues. The CDR3 DNA reads TGTGCCAGCAGCTCCTCGGAGGGGGAACAAGAGACCCAGTACTTC. This codes for CASSSSEGEQETQYF.

The genes are TRBV7-2 and TRBJ1-1, with D perhaps TRBD1 (6 bases). Germline CDR1 is SGHTA and CDR2 is FQGNSA. The CDR3 extends over 16 amino acids. The V end lost 1 base, the J end lost 2 bases, and 14 bases lay between the germline ends. CDR3 protein: CASSLVDRRVNTEAFF. The CDR3 nucleotides read TGTGCCAGCAGCTTAGTAGACAGGCGAGTAAACACTGAAGCTTTCTTT. The full variable domain, with the rest looked up from reference TRBV7-2 and TRBJ1-1, is GAGVSQSPSNKVTEKGKDVELRCDPISGHTALYWYRQSLGQGLEFLIYFQGNSAPDKSGLPSDRFSAERTGGSVSTLTIQRTQQEDSAVYLCASSLVDRRVNTEAFFGQGTRLTVV.

The V gene is TRBV5-8, the J gene TRBJ1-4; D gene uncertain. Germline assignment: CDR1 SGHTS and CDR2 YDEGEE. V lost 1 base, J lost 5 bases, and 12 bases lay in between. This CDR3 has 15 residues. CDR3 loop: CASSLSSGRNEKLFF. The CDR3 nucleotides are TGTGCCAGCAGCTTGAGCTCTGGGCGGAATGAAAAACTGTTTTTT.

This chain joins TRBV14 and TRBJ1-4; TRBD1 matches at 9 bases. The CDR3 extends over 17 amino acids. J gave up 2 bases and V 6 bases, and 10 bases lay outside the gene matches. Germline CDR1 reads SGHDN; CDR2 reads FVKESK. CDR3 region: CASRFTGGWLTNEKLFF. Here the CDR3 DNA reads TGTGCCAGCAGATTCACAGGGGGCTGGCTTACTAATGAAAAACTGTTTTTT.

The table lists this clone with a count of one. The V gene is TRBV15, the J gene TRBJ1-4; the match to TRBD1 covers 9 bases. The germline CDR1 and CDR2 sequences are LNHNV and YYDKDF (reference sequence). This CDR3 is 16 amino acids long. V dropped 0 bases and J dropped 8; count of bases not matched to a gene: 7. CDR3: CATSRDRTGAGEKLFF. The CDR3 DNA is TGTGCCACCAGCAGAGATCGGACAGGGGCGGGAGAAAAACTGTTTTTT. The full variable domain, in which reference TRBV15 and TRBJ1-4 provide the parts outside the CDR3, is DAMVIQNPRYQVTQFGKPVTLSCSQTLNHNVMYWYQQKSSQAPKLLFHYYDKDFNNEADTPDNFQSRRPNTSFCFLDIRSPGLGDTAMYLCATSRDRTGAGEKLFFGSGTQLSVL.

V gene TRBV19 combines with J gene TRBJ2-2; no clear D. Trimming cost V 7 bases and J 7 bases, with 19 bases left between them. Per the germline V gene, CDR1 is LNHDA and CDR2 is SQIVND (reference sequence). This CDR3 has 15 amino acids. As DNA, the CDR3 is TGTGCCAGTACTGACCAGCCCGCCCTCTTCGGGGAGCTGTTTTTT. Its protein product is CASTDQPALFGELFF.

This chain uses TRBV5-5 with TRBJ1-2, with 11 positions matching TRBD1. CDR3 length equals 14 residues. V gave up 6 bases and J gave up 8 bases; unmatched junction bases: 9. Germline assignment: CDR1 SGHKS and CDR2 YYEKEE (reference sequence). CDR3: CASTPGQGVLGYTF. CDR3 in DNA: TGTGCCAGCACCCCGGGACAGGGGGTTTTAGGCTACACCTTC.

V usage is TRBV7-2 and J usage is TRBJ2-3; 10 bases align to TRBD2. The CDR3 extends over 15 amino acids. V was clipped by 8 bases and J by 7 bases; unmatched bases: 12. The germline V gene encodes CDR1 SGHTA and CDR2 FQGNSA. The CDR3 sequence: CASGLSSGGGYTQYF. The CDR3 region has the DNA TGTGCCAGCGGCCTCTCTAGCGGGGGAGGGTATACGCAGTATTTT.

In this sample, this clone turned up once. The V call is TRBV7-2, the J call TRBJ2-7, with 7 nucleotides matching TRBD1. This CDR3 has 16 amino acids. Germline V CDR1 and CDR2: SGHTA, FQGNSA. V trimming: 5 bases; J trimming: 2 bases; junction bases outside the gene matches: 12. DNA for the CDR3: TGTGCCAGCAGCGACCCTGAACGGGACAGTGCCTACGAGCAGTACTTC. It specifies CASSDPERDSAYEQYF.

This clone was recorded a few times. The rearrangement links TRBV19 to TRBJ1-1; weak D call: TRBD1 (5 bases). The CDR3 loop spans 16 amino acids. Per germline, CDR1 LNHDA and CDR2 SQIVND (reference sequence). Deletions cut 3 bases from V and 1 base from J, with 15 bases between. CDR3 sequence (DNA): TGTGCCAGTAGTATCTTTCAGGGACCACAGAACACTGAAGCTTTCTTT. This gives the protein CASSIFQGPQNTEAFF.

The chain links TRBV27 to TRBJ2-3, with 9 bases aligning to TRBD2. Germline assignment: CDR1 MNHEY and CDR2 SMNVEV (reference sequence). This CDR3 has 15 residues. Germline trimming cut 1 base from V and 4 bases from J; bases unmatched to any gene: 3. CDR3 loop: CASSLWVAGADTQYF. CDR3 nucleotides: TGTGCCAGCAGTTTATGGGTAGCGGGAGCAGATACGCAGTATTTT.